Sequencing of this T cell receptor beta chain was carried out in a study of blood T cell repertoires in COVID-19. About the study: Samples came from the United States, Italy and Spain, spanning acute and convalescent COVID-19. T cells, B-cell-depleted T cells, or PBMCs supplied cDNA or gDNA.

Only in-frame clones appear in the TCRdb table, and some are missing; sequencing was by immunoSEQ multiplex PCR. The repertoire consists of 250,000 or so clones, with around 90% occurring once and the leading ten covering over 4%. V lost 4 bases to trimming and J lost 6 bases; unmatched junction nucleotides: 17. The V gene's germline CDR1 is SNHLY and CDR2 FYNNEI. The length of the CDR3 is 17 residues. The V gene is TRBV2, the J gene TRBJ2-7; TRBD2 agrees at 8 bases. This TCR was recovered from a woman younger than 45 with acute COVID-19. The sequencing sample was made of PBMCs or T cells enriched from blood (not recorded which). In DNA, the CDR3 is TGTGCCAGCAGTGCGGCGCGGGAGGTCCTGGGTTTACTCGAGCAGTACTTC. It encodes CASSAAREVLGLLEQYF.